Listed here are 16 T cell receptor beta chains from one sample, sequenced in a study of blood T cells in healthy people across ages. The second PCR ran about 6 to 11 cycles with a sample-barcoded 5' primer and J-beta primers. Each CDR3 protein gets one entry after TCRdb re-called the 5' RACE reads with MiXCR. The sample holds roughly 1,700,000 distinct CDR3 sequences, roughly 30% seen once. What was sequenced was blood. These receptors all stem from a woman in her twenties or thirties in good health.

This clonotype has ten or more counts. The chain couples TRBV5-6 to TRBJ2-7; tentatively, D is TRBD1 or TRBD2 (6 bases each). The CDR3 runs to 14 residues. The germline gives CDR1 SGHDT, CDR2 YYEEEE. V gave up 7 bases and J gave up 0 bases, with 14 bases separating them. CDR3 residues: CASRGQGRSYEQYF. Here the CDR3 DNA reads TGTGCCAGCCGGGGGCAGGGGCGCTCCTACGAGCAGTACTTC. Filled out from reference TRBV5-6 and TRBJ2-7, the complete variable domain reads DAGVTQSPTHLIKTRGQQVTLRCSPKSGHDTVSWYQQALGQGPQFIFQYYEEEERQRGNFPDRFSGHQFPNYSSELNVNALLLGDSALYLCASRGQGRSYEQYFGPGTRLTVT.

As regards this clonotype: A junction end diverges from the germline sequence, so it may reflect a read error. For the CDR3, the DNA is TGTGCCGGCAGTTCCGGGCGGCACAATGAGCAGTACTTC. Its translation: CAGSSGRHNEQYF. The rearrangement joins TRBV12-3 or TRBV12-4 to TRBJ2-7, with D unresolved. CDR3 length: 13 residues.

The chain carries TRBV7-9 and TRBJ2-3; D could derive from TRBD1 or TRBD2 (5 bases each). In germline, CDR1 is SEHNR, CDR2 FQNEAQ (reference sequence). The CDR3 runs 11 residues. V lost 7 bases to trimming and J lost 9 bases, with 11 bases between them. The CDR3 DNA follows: TGTGCCAGCACCGGCCGGGACACGCAGTATTTT. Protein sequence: CASTGRDTQYF.

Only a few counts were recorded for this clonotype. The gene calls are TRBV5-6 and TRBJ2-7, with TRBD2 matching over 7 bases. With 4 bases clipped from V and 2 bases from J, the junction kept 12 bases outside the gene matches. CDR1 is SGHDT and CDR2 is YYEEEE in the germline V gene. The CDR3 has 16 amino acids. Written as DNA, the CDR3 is TGTGCCAGCAGCACATCCCGGCGGGGGAGAGCCTACGAGCAGTACTTC. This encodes CASSTSRRGRAYEQYF.

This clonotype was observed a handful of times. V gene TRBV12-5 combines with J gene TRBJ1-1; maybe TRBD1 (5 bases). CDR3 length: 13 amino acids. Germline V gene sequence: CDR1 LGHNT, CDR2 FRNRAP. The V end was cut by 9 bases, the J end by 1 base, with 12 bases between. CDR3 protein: CASEGQTNTEAFF. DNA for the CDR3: TGTGCTAGCGAGGGGCAGACGAACACTGAAGCTTTCTTT.

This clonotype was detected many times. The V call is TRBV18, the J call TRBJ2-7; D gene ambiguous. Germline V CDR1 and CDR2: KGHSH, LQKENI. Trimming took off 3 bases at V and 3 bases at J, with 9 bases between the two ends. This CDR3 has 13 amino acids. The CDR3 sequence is CASSPGPYYEQYF. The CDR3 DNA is TGTGCCAGCTCACCTGGACCCTACTACGAGCAGTACTTC.

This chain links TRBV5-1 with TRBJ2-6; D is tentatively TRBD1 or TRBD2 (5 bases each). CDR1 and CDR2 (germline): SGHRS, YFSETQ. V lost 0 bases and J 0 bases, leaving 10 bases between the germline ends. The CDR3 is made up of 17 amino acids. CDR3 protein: CASSLEWGSSGANVLTF. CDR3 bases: TGCGCCAGCAGCTTGGAGTGGGGGAGCTCTGGGGCCAACGTCCTGACTTTC.

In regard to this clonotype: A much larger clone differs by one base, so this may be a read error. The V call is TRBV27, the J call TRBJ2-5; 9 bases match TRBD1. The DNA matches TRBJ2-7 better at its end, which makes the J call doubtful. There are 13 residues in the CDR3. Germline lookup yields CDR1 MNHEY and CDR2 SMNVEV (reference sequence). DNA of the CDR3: TGTACCAGCAGACGGGACAGGGCCAACGAGCAGTACTTC. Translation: CTSRRDRANEQYF.

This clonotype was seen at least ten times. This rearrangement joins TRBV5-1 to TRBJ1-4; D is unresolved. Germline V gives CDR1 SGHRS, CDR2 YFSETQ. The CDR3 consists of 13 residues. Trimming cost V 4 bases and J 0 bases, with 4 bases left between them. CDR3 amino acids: CASSGSTNEKLFF. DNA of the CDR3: TGCGCCAGCAGCGGTTCAACTAATGAAAAACTGTTTTTT.

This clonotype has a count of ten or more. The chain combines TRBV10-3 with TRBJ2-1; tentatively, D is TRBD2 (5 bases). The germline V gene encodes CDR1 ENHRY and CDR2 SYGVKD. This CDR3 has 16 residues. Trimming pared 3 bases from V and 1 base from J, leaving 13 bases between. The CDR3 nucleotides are TGTGCCATCAGTGAAGAGGGTCAGTCGTCCTACAATGAGCAGTTCTTC. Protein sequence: CAISEEGQSSYNEQFF.

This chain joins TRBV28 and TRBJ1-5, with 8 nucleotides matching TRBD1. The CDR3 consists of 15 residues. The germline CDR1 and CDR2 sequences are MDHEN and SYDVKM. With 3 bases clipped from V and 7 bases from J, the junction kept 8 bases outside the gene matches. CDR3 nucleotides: TGTGCCAGCAGTTTGGGGACAGGTTACCGACAGCCCCAGCATTTT. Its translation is CASSLGTGYRQPQHF.

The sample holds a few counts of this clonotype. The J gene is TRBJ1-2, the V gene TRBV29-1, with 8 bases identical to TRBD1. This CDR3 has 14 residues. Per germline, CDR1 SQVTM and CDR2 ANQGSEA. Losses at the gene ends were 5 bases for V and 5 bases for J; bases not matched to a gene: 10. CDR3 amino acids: CSVSAGGAGYGYTF. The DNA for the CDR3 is TGCAGCGTTTCAGCAGGGGGCGCGGGGTATGGCTACACCTTC.

Here the CDR3 DNA reads TGTGCCAGCAGCTTAGCCCTAGCGGGAGTTACGCAGTATTTT. This translates into CASSLALAGVTQYF. This rearrangement joins TRBV7-2 to TRBJ2-3, with 10 bases that match TRBD2. The length of the CDR3 is 14 residues. Germline values: CDR1 SGHTA, CDR2 FQGNSA. The junction had 2 bases not matched to a gene; V was cut back by 0 bases and J by 8 bases. Looking up the rest from reference TRBV7-2 and TRBJ2-3 gives the full variable domain: GAGVSQSPSNKVTEKGKDVELRCDPISGHTALYWYRQSLGQGLEFLIYFQGNSAPDKSGLPSDRFSAERTGGSVSTLTIQRTQQEDSAVYLCASSLALAGVTQYFGPGTRLTVL.

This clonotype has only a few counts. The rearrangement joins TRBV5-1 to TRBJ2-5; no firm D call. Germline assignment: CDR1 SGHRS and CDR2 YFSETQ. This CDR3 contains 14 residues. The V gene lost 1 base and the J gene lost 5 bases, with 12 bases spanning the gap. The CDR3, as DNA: TGCGCCAGCAGCTTGCGGACCCATGGGGAGACCCAGTACTTC. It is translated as CASSLRTHGETQYF.

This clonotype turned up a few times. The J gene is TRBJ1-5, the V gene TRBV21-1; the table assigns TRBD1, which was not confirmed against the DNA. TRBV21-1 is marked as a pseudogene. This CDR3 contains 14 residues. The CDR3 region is CASSLTGRDQPQHF. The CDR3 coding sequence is TGTGCCAGCAGCTTGACAGGGAGAGATCAGCCCCAGCATTTT.

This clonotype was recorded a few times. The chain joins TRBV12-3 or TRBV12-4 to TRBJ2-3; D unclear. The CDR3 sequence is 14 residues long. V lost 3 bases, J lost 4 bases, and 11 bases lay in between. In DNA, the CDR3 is TGTGCCAGCAGTTTCGACCCGAACGCAGATACGCAGTATTTT. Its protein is CASSFDPNADTQYF.